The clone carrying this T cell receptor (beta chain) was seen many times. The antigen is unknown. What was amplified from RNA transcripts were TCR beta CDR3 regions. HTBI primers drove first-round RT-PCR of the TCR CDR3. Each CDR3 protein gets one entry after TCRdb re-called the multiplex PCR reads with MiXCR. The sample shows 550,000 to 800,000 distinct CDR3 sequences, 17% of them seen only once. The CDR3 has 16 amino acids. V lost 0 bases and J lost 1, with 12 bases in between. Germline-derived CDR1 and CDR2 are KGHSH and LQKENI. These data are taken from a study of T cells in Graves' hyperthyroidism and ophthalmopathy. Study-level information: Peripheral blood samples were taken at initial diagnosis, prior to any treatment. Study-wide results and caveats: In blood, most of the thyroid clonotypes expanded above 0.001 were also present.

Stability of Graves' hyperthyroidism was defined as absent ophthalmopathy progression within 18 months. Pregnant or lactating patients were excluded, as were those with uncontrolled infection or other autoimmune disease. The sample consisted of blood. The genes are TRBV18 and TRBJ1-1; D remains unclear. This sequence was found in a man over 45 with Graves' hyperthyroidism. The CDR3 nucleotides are TGTGCCAGCTCACCACCCCGACTTCTGGGGAACACTGAAGCTTTCTTT. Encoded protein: CASSPPRLLGNTEAFF.